The source of this T cell receptor delta chain is a study of gamma-delta T cells after stem cell transplantation. V lost 0 bases to trimming and J lost 11 bases; unmatched junction nucleotides: 7. The CDR3 loop spans 14 amino acids. Germline CDR1 GEAIGNYY, CDR2 EKD. TCRdb re-called the RT-PCR reads through CATT. The table shows some 2,900 delta-chain clones, with approximately 2.9% occurring only once. By proportion, this clone is large. This sample also contains other DNA sequences that code for the same CDR3. The J gene is TRDJ1, the V gene TRDV2; 11 bases line up with TRDD3. The TCR comes from a human donor. It is not recorded whose cells these are; they may come from a transplant donor. The sequencing input was gamma-delta T cells. CDR3 DNA: TGTGCCTGTGACACCCTTCTGGGGGATACTCAGCTCATCTTT. This sequence encodes CACDTLLGDTQLIF.